These 13 T cell receptor beta chains were sequenced from one sample in a study of blood T cell repertoires in COVID-19. Here immunoSEQ multiplex PCR was the method, and the copy in TCRdb shows in-frame clones only, minus some. The sample includes approximately 120,000 clones, 88% seen only once; the top ten take approximately 8%. The source material was peripheral blood. The receptors here all came from a man aged 45-65 years with acute or convalescent COVID-19.

V gene TRBV30 combines with J gene TRBJ1-5, with TRBD1 matching over 8 bases. Germline CDR1 GTSNPN, CDR2 SVGIG (reference sequence). The junction had 8 bases not matched to a gene; V was cut back by 4 bases and J by 6 bases. The CDR3 length is 14 residues. The CDR3 reads CAWKKGQGGQPQHF. CDR3 DNA sequence: TGTGCCTGGAAAAAAGGACAGGGAGGTCAGCCCCAGCATTTT.

The rearrangement uses TRBV24-1 and TRBJ1-5; D uncertain. The CDR3 runs to 14 residues. Per the germline V gene, CDR1 is KGHDR and CDR2 is SFDVKD. The V end was cut by 5 bases, the J end by 2 bases, with 9 bases between. This CDR3 is CATSAPAGNQPQHF. CDR3 nucleotides: TGTGCCACCAGTGCTCCGGCGGGCAATCAGCCCCAGCATTTT.

A single count supports this clone. V gene TRBV5-1 combines with J gene TRBJ1-6; D is perhaps TRBD1 (5 bases). The V end lost 0 bases, the J end lost 0 bases, and 7 bases lay between the germline ends. The CDR3 spans 16 residues. Germline-derived CDR1 and CDR2 are SGHRS and YFSETQ. The CDR3 is CASSLATASYNSPLHF. CDR3 sequence (DNA): TGCGCCAGCAGCTTGGCGACAGCCTCCTATAATTCACCCCTCCACTTT.

J is TRBJ2-1 and V is TRBV5-8; maybe TRBD1 (5 bases). V lost 1 base to trimming and J lost 1 base, with 15 bases between them. The CDR3 has 17 amino acids. Germline lookup yields CDR1 SGHTS and CDR2 YDEGEE. The CDR3 bases are TGTGCCAGCAGCTTGTACTCCGGAAAGGGGTCCTACAATGAGCAGTTCTTC. The encoded protein is CASSLYSGKGSYNEQFF.

As to this clone: Different DNA sequences within this sample yield the same CDR3. This sequence joins TRBV4-3 and TRBJ2-7, with 8 bases fitting TRBD1. Germline V gene lookup returns CDR1 LGHNA and CDR2 YSLEER. The CDR3 is 15 residues long. After removal of 0 bases from V and 5 bases from J, the junction contained 6 bases not matched to a gene. DNA for the CDR3: TGCGCCAGCAGCCAAGATAGGGGACAGGCCGACGAGCAGTACTTC. Translating gives CASSQDRGQADEQYF.

This rearrangement joins TRBV11-3 to TRBJ1-1; TRBD1 might be the D (5 bases). CDR1 and CDR2 (germline): SGHNT, YENEEA. The CDR3 loop spans 14 amino acids. Trimming stripped 2 bases from V and 4 bases from J, with 11 bases between. The CDR3: CASSLSTGSTEAFF. DNA of the CDR3: TGTGCCAGCAGCTTAAGTACAGGATCCACTGAAGCTTTCTTT.

This chain joins TRBV2 and TRBJ2-7; 13 nucleotides align to TRBD2. Trimming removed 5 bases from V and 0 bases from J; junction bases left unmatched: 7. CDR1 SNHLY and CDR2 FYNNEI come from the germline V gene. The CDR3 is 17 residues long. This chain's CDR3 is CASSRGLAGLSSYEQYF. The CDR3 DNA follows: TGTGCCAGCAGTCGGGGACTAGCGGGGTTGAGCTCCTACGAGCAGTACTTC.

V gene TRBV6-5 combines with J gene TRBJ1-2; unclear D gene. This CDR3 region has 13 residues. Germline CDR1 is MNHEY and CDR2 is SVGAGI. V was shortened by 2 bases and J by 2 bases, with 6 bases between the two germline ends. CDR3 nucleotides: TGTGCCAGCAGTTACAGCCGGAACTATGGCTACACCTTC. Translation gives CASSYSRNYGYTF.

V is TRBV6-2 or TRBV6-3 and J is TRBJ2-7; 7 nucleotides agree with TRBD1. Losses at the gene ends were 0 bases for V and 3 bases for J; bases not matched to a gene: 11. Germline CDR1 and CDR2: MNHEY and SVGEGT. This CDR3 region has 17 residues. CDR3 in amino acids: CASSYSRPGTDFYEQYF. CDR3 sequence (DNA): TGTGCCAGCAGTTACTCCCGACCCGGGACAGACTTCTACGAGCAGTACTTC.

CDR3 sequence: CASSKGLRGFSYEQYF. DNA for the CDR3: TGTGCCAGCAGCAAAGGGCTCAGGGGATTCTCCTACGAGCAGTACTTC. This sequence joins TRBV21-1 and TRBJ2-7; the D call in the table, TRBD1, was not verified against the DNA. TRBV21-1 constitutes a pseudogene. The CDR3 runs to 16 residues.

V is TRBV10-2 and J is TRBJ2-7; the match to TRBD1 covers 8 bases. This CDR3 is 14 amino acids long. J lost 3 bases, V lost 11 bases, and 12 bases had no gene match. Germline lookup yields CDR1 WSHSY and CDR2 SAAADI. The CDR3 region has the DNA TGCGCCGTCGGACAGGGTTATCAAGGCTACGAGCAGTACTTC. Protein: CAVGQGYQGYEQYF.

The chain carries TRBV5-8 and TRBJ1-5; D possibly corresponds to TRBD1 (6 bases). Germline V gene lookup returns CDR1 SGHTS and CDR2 YDEGEE. The CDR3 consists of 15 residues. V was trimmed by 2 bases and J by 5 bases, leaving 14 bases between them. As DNA, the CDR3 is TGTGCCAGCAGCTTCAGACAGGTTGGGGATCAGCCCCAGCATTTT. Its protein product is CASSFRQVGDQPQHF.

This CDR3 is CASSLATTPSVETQYF. CDR3 nucleotides: TGTGCCAGCAGCTTAGCGACTACCCCGAGCGTAGAGACCCAGTACTTC. This chain joins TRBV7-6 and TRBJ2-5, with D possibly TRBD2 on 5 matching bases. The CDR3 consists of 16 residues. The ends were cut back, 0 bases at V and 4 bases at J, with 15 bases in the middle. Germline V gene lookup returns CDR1 SGHVS and CDR2 FNYEAQ.